The rows below give T cell receptor beta chains drawn from one sample of a study of CD8+CD57+ T cells in acquired aplastic anemia. MiXCR was run by TCRdb on the reads, yielding one entry per CDR3 protein. This table holds 200,000 to 250,000 distinct CDR3 sequences, roughly 60% found once. Sequenced input: sorted CD4+, CD8+, or CD8+CD57+ T cells (not recorded which) from PBMCs. The receptors shown here come from a human donor with aplastic anemia. The CDR3 runs from the conserved cysteine through the conserved F or W.

cdr3_length,v_call,j_call,cdr3_aa
15,TRBV5-6,TRBJ1-1,CASSLYVGRGTEAFF
18,TRBV13,TRBJ2-7,CASSSAFSAGQGVYEQYF
15,TRBV25-1,TRBJ2-6,CASSERTSGANVLTF
15,TRBV7-9,TRBJ1-5,CASSTTGVALRAQHF
14,TRBV6-4,TRBJ2-5,CASSYGLAEETQYF
11,TRBV2,TRBJ2-1,CASSLKVEQFF
16,TRBV2,TRBJ2-5,CASSGIQGTPQETQYF
15,TRBV2,TRBJ1-5,CASSENTGSNQPQHF
16,TRBV5-1,TRBJ2-1,CASSLGPGGSYNEQFF
14,TRBV24-1,TRBJ2-2,CATSDDRVTGELFF
13,TRBV7-3,TRBJ1-3,CASSRGPGNTIYF
15,TRBV7-2,TRBJ2-7,CASSLSGGPGSEQYF
14,TRBV12-3/TRBV12-4,TRBJ2-5,CASSPGDFQETQYF
13,TRBV2,TRBJ1-2,CASSSGTVYGYTF
14,TRBV20-1,TRBJ2-3,CSASPILGTDTQYF
13,TRBV7-3,NA,CASSSSRGYEQYF
13,TRBV2,TRBJ1-1,CASSDLINTEAFF
15,TRBV6-5,TRBJ2-7,CASKLAGPSVYEQYF
14,TRBV27,TRBJ2-5,CASSLRNMGETQYF
14,TRBV25-1,TRBJ2-1,CASSPGQAYNEQFF
13,TRBV6-4,TRBJ2-2,CASSDRDTGELFF
14,TRBV7-2,TRBJ2-2,CASSFEWGTGELFF
13,TRBV10-3,TRBJ2-3,CAISGQGTDTQYF
16,TRBV29-1,TRBJ2-7,CAWSLWPGQGPTEQYF
14,TRBV24-1,TRBJ2-3,CATSDSPATDTQYF
13,TRBV7-6,TRBJ2-3,CASSLEVLGTQYF
16,TRBV20-1,TRBJ2-1,CSARRPSDGSYNEQFF
16,TRBV14,TRBJ1-6,CASSQGRSSYNSPLHF
14,TRBV29-1,TRBJ2-3,CSVDLAGGTDTQYF
13,TRBV25-1,TRBJ1-3,CASSEAGGNTIYF
14,TRBV7-9,TRBJ2-7,CASSLPDREGEQYF
12,TRBV15,TRBJ1-1,CATSRAGAEAFF
13,TRBV29-1,TRBJ1-2,CSVGQGANYGYTF
16,TRBV24-1,TRBJ1-5,CATSDSKTVGYQPQHF
16,TRBV7-9,TRBJ1-3,CASSLLRLCSGNTIYF
13,TRBV2,TRBJ2-3,CASLLNSLYPQYF
16,TRBV9,TRBJ1-1,CASSVAQGPLNTEAFF
15,TRBV5-6,TRBJ1-4,CASSEVGSVDEKLFF
14,TRBV25-1,TRBJ2-3,CASIGTGGTDTQYF
13,TRBV2,TRBJ2-7,CASSAEGPSEQYF
15,TRBV2,TRBJ2-1,CASSEVGQGYNEQFF
14,TRBV10-3,TRBJ2-5,CAISVAGGRETQYF
14,TRBV7-8,TRBJ1-2,CASSLVTGNYGYTF
15,TRBV24-1,TRBJ2-5,CATSDSGTRGKTQYF
14,TRBV7-2,TRBJ1-1,CASSSDSGNTEAFF
15,TRBV20-1,TRBJ2-7,CSARAPSGAAYEQYF
12,TRBV7-9,TRBJ2-3,CASSYPQDTQYF
16,TRBV24-1,TRBJ1-1,CATSCVWRTMNTEAFF